This T cell receptor (beta chain) emerged from a study of control samples from healthy donors and cancer patients. This CDR3 is 14 amino acids long. V shed 9 bases and J 8 bases; nucleotides not matched to a gene: 10. Germline V gene sequence: CDR1 KGHDR, CDR2 SFDVKD. This table comes from immunoSEQ multiplex PCR, and its TCRdb copy is limited to in-frame clones, with some not included. The table includes 50,000 to 70,000 clones, approximately 86% detected once. This clonotype was obtained from a man aged 45-60 years in good health. The chain is built from TRBV24-1 and TRBJ2-1, with 9 bases lining up with TRBD2. Input material: blood. The CDR3 region is CATQERSGRHEQFF. The CDR3 bases are TGTGCCACCCAAGAGAGGAGCGGGAGGCATGAGCAGTTCTTC.